This is a list of T cell receptor beta chains from one sample in a study of T cell repertoires in cytomegalovirus infection. Using its own MiXCR run on the reads, TCRdb lists one record per CDR3 protein. Here the sample spans hundreds of thousands of distinct CDR3 sequences, 15% to 20% being singletons. Source material: PBMCs. The receptors were sampled from a human donor in good health (CMV status not recorded). Some clones in this sample may be carry-over from other donors' samples. Both conserved end residues are part of each CDR3. D genes are given only for firm matches. Part of the rows lack a size; the others show once, few, many or a class for expanded clones.

TRBJ1-1,TRBV20-1,-,-,TGCAGTGCTGCTAACAGGGAGGGCACTGAAGCTTTCTTT,CSAANREGTEAFF
TRBJ2-3,TRBV7-6,-,-,TGTGCCAGCAGCTTAGGGGCGGCGAGGACAGATACGCAGTATTTT,CASSLGAARTDTQYF
TRBJ1-1,TRBV19,-,many,TGTGCCAGTAGTATGAGGCGACAATCCACTGAAGCTTTCTTT,CASSMRRQSTEAFF
TRBJ2-7,TRBV7-2,-,-,TGTGCCATAAAAGGTATAGAGGCGCCTTACGAGCAGTACTTC,CAIKGIEAPYEQYF
TRBJ1-2,TRBV7-2,-,few,TGTGCCAGCAGCTTATGGGGGGGAATTAACTATGGCTACACCTTC,CASSLWGGINYGYTF
TRBJ1-1,TRBV20-1,TRBD1,-,TGCAGTGCTAGTGGACAGGGGGCGCAGGGAAACACTGAAGCTTTCTTT,CSASGQGAQGNTEAFF
TRBJ2-1,TRBV20-1,-,-,TGCAGTGCTACGAGACTAGTTCTCAATGAGCAGTTCTTC,CSATRLVLNEQFF
TRBJ2-7,TRBV6-5,TRBD1,-,TGTGCCAGCAGTTACAGCTGGACAGGGGGCTCCTACGAGCAGTACTTC,CASSYSWTGGSYEQYF
TRBJ1-5,TRBV7-2,-,many,TGTGCCAGCAGCCTTGGTGGGGGCGGCAATCAGCCCCAGCATTTT,CASSLGGGGNQPQHF
TRBJ2-7,TRBV12-3/TRBV12-4,-,many,TGTGCCAGCAGCTTCCTGGGCAAATCCTACGAGCAGTACTTC,CASSFLGKSYEQYF
TRBJ2-1,TRBV19,-,-,TGTGCCAGTAGCATCCGACAGGACTACAATGAGCAGTTCTTC,CASSIRQDYNEQFF
TRBJ1-5,TRBV12-3/TRBV12-4,-,-,TGTGCCAGCAGTTTAGGGCCGCACACCGATCAGCCCCAGCATTTT,CASSLGPHTDQPQHF
TRBJ1-4,TRBV20-1,-,-,TGCAGTGCTAGTCCCATCGGAGGGGCATGGACTAATGAAAAACTGTTTTTT,CSASPIGGAWTNEKLFF
TRBJ2-1,TRBV29-1,TRBD2,few,TGCAGCGTTGAAGGCGCCGGGGGGGCCCAGAGCTACAATGAGCAGTTCTTC,CSVEGAGGAQSYNEQFF
TRBJ2-1,TRBV10-2,-,few,TGCGCCAGCAGTGAGCCCCCCTATGAAAGCTCCTACAATGAGCAGTTCTTC,CASSEPPYESSYNEQFF
TRBJ1-1,TRBV7-8,-,many,TGTGCCAGCAGCCATTCCGGGACCCTGAACACTGAAGCTTTCTTT,CASSHSGTLNTEAFF
TRBJ1-3,TRBV7-2,-,many,TGTGCCAGCAGCTTCTATCGACCTGACTCTGGAAACACCATATATTTT,CASSFYRPDSGNTIYF
TRBJ1-2,TRBV12-3/TRBV12-4,-,-,TGTGCCAGCAGTATCACAGGGCTGAACTATGGCTACACCTTC,CASSITGLNYGYTF
TRBJ1-6,TRBV5-4,TRBD1,-,TGTGCCAGCAGCTTGGTTTGGGGGTGGGACAGAGACACCTATAATTCACCCCTCCACTTT,CASSLVWGWDRDTYNSPLHF
TRBJ2-7,TRBV7-2,-,many,TGTGCCAGCAGTGCTATGTGGGGGTCTCCGGAGCAGTACTTC,CASSAMWGSPEQYF
TRBJ1-1,TRBV28,TRBD1,few,TGTGCCAGCAGTTCCGGGACAGTACGTCATGGAGCTTTCTTT,CASSSGTVRHGAFF
TRBJ1-1,TRBV7-9,-,many,TGTGCCAGCAGCTTAAACCCCCCCGGCACTGAAGCTTTCTTT,CASSLNPPGTEAFF
TRBJ1-2,TRBV19,-,few,TGTGCCAGTTTTCGGGGAGGGATCAACTATGGCTACACCTTC,CASFRGGINYGYTF
TRBJ1-1,TRBV5-1,TRBD1,few,TGCGCCAGCAGCTGGGGGGGAGGACAGGGTTGGAACACTGAAGCTTTCTTT,CASSWGGGQGWNTEAFF